This T cell receptor beta chain was identified during a study of T-cell memory formation after mild COVID-19. The germline V gene has CDR1 MNHEY and CDR2 SVGAGI. This CDR3 region has 13 residues. The V end lost 6 bases, the J end lost 5 bases, and 11 bases lay between the germline ends. Sample barcodes and UMIs were carried by the TCR alpha and TCR beta cDNA libraries that 5'RACE generated with constant-segment primers. TCRdb redid the calling of the 5' RACE reads with MiXCR, one entry per CDR3 protein. The sample contains 40,000 to 55,000 distinct CDR3 sequences, roughly 12% of which appear only once. This clonotype has only a few counts.

The rearrangement links TRBV6-5 to TRBJ2-1; D not resolved. The sequence derives from a man between 18 and 35 years old who had mild COVID-19 (a few samples of this study predate the infection). Cell type and time point are not known. The sequenced sample consisted of PBMCs or a T cell subset sorted from them (not recorded which). DNA for the CDR3: TGTGCCAGCAGCCCCTCGACTCACAATGAGCAGTTCTTC. It codes for CASSPSTHNEQFF.